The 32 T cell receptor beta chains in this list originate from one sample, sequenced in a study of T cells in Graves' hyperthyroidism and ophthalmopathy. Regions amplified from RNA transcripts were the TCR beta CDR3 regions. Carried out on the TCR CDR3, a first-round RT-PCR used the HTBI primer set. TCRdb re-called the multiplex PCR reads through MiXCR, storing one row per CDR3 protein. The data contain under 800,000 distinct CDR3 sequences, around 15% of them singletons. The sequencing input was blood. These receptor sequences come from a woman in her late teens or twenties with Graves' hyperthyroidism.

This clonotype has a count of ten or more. The DNA of the CDR3 is TGTGCCAGCAGCTTAACGGGTGGGCCTTTTAGCTCCTACAATGAGCAGTTCTTC. Its translation is CASSLTGGPFSSYNEQFF. This sequence joins TRBV7-3 and TRBJ2-1; no clear D. V was pared by 0 bases and J by 0 bases, with 15 bases between. The CDR3 extends over 18 amino acids. Germline CDR1 SGHTA, CDR2 FQGTGA.

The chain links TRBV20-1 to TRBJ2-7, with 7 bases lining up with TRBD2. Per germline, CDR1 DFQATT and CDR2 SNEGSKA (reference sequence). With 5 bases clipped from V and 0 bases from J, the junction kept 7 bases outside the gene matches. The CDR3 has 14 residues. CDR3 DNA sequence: TGCAGTGCTTGGCCTAGCGGAGGCTCCTACGAGCAGTACTTC. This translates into CSAWPSGGSYEQYF.

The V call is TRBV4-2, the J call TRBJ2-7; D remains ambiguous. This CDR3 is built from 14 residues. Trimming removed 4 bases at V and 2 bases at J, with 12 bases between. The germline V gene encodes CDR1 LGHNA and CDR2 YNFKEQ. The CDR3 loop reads CASSPQRLPYEQYF. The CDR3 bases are TGTGCCAGCAGCCCCCAAAGACTTCCCTACGAGCAGTACTTC.

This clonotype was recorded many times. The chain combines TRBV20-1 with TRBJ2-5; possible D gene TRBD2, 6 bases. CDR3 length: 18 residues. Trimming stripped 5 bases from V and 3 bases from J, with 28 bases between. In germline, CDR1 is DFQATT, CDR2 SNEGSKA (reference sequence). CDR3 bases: TGCAGTGCTCGACGGGACTTGGGACCAGCGGGCCCCGAAGAGACCCAGTACTTC. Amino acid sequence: CSARRDLGPAGPEETQYF.

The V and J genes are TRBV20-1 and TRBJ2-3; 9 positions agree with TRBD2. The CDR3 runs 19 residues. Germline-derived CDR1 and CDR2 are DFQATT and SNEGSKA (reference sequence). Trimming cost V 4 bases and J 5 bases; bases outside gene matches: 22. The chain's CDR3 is CSANIFSGSGGTWGDTQYF. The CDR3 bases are TGCAGTGCTAACATCTTTTCTGGTAGCGGGGGTACCTGGGGAGATACGCAGTATTTT.

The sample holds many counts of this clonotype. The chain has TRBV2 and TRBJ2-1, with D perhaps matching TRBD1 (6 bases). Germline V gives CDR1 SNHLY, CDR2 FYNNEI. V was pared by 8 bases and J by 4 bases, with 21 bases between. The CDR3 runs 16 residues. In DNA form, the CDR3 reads TGTGCCAGCGCCTCCCCGGACAGAATCGGGTACAATGAGCAGTTCTTC. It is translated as CASASPDRIGYNEQFF.

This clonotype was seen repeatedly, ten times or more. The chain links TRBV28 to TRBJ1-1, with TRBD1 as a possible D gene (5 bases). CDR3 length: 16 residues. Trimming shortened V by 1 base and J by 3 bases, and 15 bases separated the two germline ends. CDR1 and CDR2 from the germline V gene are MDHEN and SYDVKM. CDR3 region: CASSLFAAWGDTEAFF. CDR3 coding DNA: TGTGCCAGCAGTTTATTCGCGGCCTGGGGCGACACTGAAGCTTTCTTT. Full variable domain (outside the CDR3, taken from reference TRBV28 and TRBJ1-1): DVKVTQSSRYLVKRTGEKVFLECVQDMDHENMFWYRQDPGLGLRLIYFSYDVKMKEKGDIPEGYSVSREKKERFSLILESASTNQTSMYLCASSLFAAWGDTEAFFGQGTRLTVV.

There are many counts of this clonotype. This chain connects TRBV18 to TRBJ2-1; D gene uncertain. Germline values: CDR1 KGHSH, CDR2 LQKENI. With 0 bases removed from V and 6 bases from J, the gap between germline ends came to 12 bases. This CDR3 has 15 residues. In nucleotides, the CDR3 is TGTGCCAGCTCACCACCGGATCTGGTAGGCAATGAGCAGTTCTTC. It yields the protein CASSPPDLVGNEQFF.

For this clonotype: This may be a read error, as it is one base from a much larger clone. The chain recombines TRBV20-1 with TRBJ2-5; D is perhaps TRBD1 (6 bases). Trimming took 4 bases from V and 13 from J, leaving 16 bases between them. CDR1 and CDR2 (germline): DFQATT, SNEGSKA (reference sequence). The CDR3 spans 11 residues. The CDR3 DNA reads TGCAGTGCTAAAACAACAGGGATTCCGTACTTC. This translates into CSAKTTGIPYF.

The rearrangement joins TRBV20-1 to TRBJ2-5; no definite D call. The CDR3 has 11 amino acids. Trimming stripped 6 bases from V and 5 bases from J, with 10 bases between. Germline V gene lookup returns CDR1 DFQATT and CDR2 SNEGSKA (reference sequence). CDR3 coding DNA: TGCAGTGCCGACCCACTGGAGACCCAGTACTTC. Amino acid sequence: CSADPLETQYF.

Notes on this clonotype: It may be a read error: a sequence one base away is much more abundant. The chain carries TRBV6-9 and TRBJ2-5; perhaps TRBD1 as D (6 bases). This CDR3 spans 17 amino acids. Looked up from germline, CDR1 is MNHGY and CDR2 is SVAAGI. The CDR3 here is CAGSYLTVGQYQETQYF. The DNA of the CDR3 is TGTGCCGGCAGTTACCTAACGGTAGGACAGTACCAAGAGACCCAGTACTTC.

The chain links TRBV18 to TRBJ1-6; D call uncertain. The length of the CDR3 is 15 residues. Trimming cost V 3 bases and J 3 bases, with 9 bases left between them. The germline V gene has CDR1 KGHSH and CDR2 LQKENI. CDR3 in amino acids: CASSPQNNYNSPLHF. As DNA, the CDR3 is TGTGCCAGCTCACCCCAGAATAACTATAATTCACCCCTCCACTTT.

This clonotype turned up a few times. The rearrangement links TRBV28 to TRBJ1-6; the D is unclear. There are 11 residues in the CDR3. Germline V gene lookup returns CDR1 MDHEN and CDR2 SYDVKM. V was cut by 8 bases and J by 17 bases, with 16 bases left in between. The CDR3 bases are TGTGCCAGCCTCTCCGTTCCTGACTTCCACTTT. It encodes CASLSVPDFHF. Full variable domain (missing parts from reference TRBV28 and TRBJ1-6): DVKVTQSSRYLVKRTGEKVFLECVQDMDHENMFWYRQDPGLGLRLIYFSYDVKMKEKGDIPEGYSVSREKKERFSLILESASTNQTSMYLCASLSVPDFHFGNGTRLTVT.

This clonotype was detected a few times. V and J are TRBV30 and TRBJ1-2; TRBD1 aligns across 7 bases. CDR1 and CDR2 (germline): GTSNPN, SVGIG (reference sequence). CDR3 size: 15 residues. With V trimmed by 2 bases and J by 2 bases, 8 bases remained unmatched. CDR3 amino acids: CAWSTPTGRNYGYTF. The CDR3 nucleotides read TGTGCCTGGAGTACCCCGACAGGGAGGAACTATGGCTACACCTTC.

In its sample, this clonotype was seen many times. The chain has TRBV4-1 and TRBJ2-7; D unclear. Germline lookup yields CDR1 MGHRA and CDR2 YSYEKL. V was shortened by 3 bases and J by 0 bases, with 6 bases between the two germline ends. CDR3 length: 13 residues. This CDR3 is CASSHWTSYEQYF. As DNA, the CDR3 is TGCGCCAGCAGCCACTGGACCTCCTACGAGCAGTACTTC.

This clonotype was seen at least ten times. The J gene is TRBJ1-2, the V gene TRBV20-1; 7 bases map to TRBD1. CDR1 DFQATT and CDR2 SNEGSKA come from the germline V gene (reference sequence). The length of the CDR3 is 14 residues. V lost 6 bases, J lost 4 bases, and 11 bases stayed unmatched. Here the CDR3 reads CSASTRQGVYGYTF. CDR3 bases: TGCAGTGCGTCAACTAGACAGGGTGTCTATGGCTACACCTTC.

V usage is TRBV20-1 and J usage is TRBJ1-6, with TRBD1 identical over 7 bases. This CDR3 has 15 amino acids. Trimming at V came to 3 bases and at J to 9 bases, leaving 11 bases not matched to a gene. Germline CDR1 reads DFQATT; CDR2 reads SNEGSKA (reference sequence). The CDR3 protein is CSASGPRGAGSPLHF. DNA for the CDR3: TGCAGTGCTAGTGGACCCAGGGGGGCAGGTTCACCCCTCCACTTT.

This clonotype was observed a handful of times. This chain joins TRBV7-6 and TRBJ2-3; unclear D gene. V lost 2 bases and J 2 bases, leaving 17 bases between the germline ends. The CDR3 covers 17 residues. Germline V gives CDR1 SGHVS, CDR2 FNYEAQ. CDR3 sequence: CASSLRFRKQYTDTQYF. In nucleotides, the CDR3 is TGTGCCAGCAGCTTACGCTTCCGGAAACAGTACACAGATACGCAGTATTTT.

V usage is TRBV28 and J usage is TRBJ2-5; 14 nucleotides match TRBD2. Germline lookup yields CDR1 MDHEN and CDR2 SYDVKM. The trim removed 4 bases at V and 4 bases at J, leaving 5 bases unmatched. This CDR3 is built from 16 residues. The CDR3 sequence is CASSSRTSGRSETQYF. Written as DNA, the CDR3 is TGTGCCAGCAGTTCGCGGACTAGCGGGAGGTCAGAGACCCAGTACTTC.

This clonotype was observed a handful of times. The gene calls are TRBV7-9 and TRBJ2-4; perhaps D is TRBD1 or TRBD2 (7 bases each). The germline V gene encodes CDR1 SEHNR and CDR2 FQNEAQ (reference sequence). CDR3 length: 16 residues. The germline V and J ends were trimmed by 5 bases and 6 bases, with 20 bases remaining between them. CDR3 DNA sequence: TGTGCCAGCAGCGGAGGGGGAGGGGGCAGCCGAAACATTCAGTACTTC. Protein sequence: CASSGGGGGSRNIQYF.

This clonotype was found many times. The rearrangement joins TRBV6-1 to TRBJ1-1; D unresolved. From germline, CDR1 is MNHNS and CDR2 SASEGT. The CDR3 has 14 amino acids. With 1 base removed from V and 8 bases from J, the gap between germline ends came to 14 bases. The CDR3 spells CASSEEKESVEAFF. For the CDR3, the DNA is TGTGCCAGCAGTGAAGAAAAAGAGAGCGTCGAAGCTTTCTTT.

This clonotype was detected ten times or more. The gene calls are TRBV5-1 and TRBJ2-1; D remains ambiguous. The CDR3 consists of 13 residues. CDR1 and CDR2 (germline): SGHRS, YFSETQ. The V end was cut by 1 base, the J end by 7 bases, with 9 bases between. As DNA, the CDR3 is TGCGCCAGCAGCTTGACTACCGGGAATGAGCAGTTCTTC. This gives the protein CASSLTTGNEQFF.

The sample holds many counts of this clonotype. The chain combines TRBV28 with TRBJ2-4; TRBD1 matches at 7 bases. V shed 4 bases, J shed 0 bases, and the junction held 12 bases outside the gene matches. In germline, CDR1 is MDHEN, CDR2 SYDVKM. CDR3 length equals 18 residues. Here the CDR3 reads CASSSGQARLVAKNIQYF. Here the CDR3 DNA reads TGTGCCAGCAGTTCCGGACAGGCGAGACTCGTAGCCAAAAACATTCAGTACTTC.

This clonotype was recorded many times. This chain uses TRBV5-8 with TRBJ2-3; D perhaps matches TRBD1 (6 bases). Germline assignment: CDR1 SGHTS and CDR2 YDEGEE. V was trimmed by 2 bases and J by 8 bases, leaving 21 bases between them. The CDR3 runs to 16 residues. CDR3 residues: CASSFRRTGRPATQYF. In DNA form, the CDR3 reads TGTGCCAGCAGCTTCCGCCGCACAGGGCGCCCGGCTACGCAGTATTTT.

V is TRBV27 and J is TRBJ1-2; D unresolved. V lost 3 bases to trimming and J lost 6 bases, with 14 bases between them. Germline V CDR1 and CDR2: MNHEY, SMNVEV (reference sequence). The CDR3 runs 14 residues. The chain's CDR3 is CASSFAWGKDGYTF. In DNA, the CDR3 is TGTGCCAGCAGTTTTGCGTGGGGAAAGGATGGCTACACCTTC.

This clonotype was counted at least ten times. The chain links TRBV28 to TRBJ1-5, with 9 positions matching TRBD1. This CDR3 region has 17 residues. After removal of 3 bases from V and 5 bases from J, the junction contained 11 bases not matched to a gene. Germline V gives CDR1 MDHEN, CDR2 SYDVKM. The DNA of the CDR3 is TGTGCCAGCAGTTTCTTAGCAGAGACAGGGGGTGATCAGCCCCAGCATTTT. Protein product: CASSFLAETGGDQPQHF.

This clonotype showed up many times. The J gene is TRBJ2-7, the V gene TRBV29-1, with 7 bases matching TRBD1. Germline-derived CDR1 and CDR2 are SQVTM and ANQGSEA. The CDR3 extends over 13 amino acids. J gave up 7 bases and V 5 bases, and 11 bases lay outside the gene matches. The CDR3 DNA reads TGCAGCGTTTCTGGACAGGCCCGTAGGGAGCAGTACTTC. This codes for CSVSGQARREQYF.

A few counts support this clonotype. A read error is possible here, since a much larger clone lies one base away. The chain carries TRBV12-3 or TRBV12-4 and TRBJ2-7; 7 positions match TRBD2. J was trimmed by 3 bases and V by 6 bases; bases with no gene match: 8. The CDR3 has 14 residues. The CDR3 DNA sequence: TGTGCCAGCAGACGAGCGGGACTCAACTACGAGCAGTACTTC. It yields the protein CASRRAGLNYEQYF.

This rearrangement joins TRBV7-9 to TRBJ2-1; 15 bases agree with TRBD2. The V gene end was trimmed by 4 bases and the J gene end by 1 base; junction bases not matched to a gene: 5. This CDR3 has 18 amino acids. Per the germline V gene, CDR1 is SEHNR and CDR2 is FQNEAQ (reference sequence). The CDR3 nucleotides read TGTGCCAGCAGCTCGGGACTAGCGGGAGGTAGGTCCTACAATGAGCAGTTCTTC. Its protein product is CASSSGLAGGRSYNEQFF. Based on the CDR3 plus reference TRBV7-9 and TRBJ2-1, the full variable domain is DTGVSQNPRHKITKRGQNVTFRCDPISEHNRLYWYRQTLGQGPEFLTYFQNEAQLEKSRLLSDRFSAERPKGSFSTLEIQRTEQGDSAMYLCASSSGLAGGRSYNEQFFGPGTRLTVL.

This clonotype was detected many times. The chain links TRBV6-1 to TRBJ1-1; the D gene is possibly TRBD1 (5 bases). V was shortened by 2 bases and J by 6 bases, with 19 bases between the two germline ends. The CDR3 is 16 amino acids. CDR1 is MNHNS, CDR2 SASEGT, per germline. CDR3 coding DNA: TGTGCCAGCAGTGAAATCAGGGCAGGCCTGAAGGCTGAAGCTTTCTTT. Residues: CASSEIRAGLKAEAFF.

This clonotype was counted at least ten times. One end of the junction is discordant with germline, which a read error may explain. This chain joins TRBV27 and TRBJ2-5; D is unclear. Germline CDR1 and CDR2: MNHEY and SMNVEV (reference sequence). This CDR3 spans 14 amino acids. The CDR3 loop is CASSPHLAQETRYF. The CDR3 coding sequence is TGTGCCAGCAGTCCCCACCTCGCACAAGAGACCCGGTACTTC.

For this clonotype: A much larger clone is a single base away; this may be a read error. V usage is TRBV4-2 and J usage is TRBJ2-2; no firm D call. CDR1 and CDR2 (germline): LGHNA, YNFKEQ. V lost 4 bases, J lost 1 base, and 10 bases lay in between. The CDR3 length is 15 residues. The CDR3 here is CASSPEWGNTGELFF. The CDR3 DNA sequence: TGTGCCAGCAGCCCAGAGTGGGGGAACACCGGGGAGCTGTTTTTT.